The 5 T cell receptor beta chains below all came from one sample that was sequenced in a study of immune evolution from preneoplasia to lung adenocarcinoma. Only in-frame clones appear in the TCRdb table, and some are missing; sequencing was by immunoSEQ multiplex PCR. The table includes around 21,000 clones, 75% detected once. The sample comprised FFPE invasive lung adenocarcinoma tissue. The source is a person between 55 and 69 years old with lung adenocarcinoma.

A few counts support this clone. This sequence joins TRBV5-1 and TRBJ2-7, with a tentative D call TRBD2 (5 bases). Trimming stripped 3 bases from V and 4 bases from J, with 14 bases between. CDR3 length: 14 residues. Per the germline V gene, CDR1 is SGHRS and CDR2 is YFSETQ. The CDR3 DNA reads TGCGCCAGCAGCTCACTTACCGGGATGTACGAGCAGTACTTC. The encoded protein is CASSSLTGMYEQYF. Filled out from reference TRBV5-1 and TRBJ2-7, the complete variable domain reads KAGVTQTPRYLIKTRGQQVTLSCSPISGHRSVSWYQQTPGQGLQFLFEYFSETQRNKGNFPGRFSGRQFSNSRSEMNVSTLELGDSALYLCASSSLTGMYEQYFGPGTRLTVT.

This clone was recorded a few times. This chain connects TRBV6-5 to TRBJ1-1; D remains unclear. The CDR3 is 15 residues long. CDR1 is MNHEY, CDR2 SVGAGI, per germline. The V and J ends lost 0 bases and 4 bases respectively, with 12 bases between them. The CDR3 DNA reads TGTGCCAGCAGTTACTCGGCCGGAGTAGCCACTGAAGCTTTCTTT. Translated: CASSYSAGVATEAFF.

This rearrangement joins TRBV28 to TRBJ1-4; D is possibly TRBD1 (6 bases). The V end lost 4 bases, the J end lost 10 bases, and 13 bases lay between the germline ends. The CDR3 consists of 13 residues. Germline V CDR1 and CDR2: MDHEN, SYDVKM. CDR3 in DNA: TGTGCCAGCAGTTGGAGGACAGATGGAAAACTGTTTTTT. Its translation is CASSWRTDGKLFF.

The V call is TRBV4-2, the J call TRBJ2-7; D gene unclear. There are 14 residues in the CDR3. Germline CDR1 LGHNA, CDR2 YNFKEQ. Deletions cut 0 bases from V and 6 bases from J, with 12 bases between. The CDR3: CASSQEERLGEQYF. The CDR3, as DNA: TGTGCCAGCAGCCAAGAGGAGAGACTCGGCGAGCAGTACTTC.

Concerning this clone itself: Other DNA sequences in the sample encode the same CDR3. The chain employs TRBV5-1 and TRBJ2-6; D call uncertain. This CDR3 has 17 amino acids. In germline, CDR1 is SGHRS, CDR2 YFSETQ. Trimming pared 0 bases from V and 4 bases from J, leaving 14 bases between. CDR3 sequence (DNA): TGCGCCAGCAGCTTGGCTTACCTGGGCGGAGGGGCCAACGTCCTGACTTTC. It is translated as CASSLAYLGGGANVLTF.